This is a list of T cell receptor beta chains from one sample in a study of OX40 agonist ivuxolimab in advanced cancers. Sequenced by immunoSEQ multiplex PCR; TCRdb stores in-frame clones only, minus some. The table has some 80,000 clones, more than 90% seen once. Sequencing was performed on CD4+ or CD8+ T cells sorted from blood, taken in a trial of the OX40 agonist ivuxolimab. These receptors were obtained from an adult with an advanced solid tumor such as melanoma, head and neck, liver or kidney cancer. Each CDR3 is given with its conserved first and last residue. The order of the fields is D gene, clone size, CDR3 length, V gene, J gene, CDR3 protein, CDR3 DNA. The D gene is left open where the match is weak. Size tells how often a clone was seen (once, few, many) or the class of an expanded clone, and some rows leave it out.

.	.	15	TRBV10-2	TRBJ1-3	CASRQAEGSGNTIYF	TGCGCCAGCCGACAGGCCGAGGGCTCTGGAAACACCATATATTTT
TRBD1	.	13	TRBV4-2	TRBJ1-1	CASSQYTGQGAFF	TGTGCCAGCAGCCAATATACCGGACAGGGGGCTTTCTTT
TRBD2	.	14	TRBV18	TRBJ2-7	CASSPTAGTYEQYF	TGTGCCAGCTCACCAACAGCGGGGACCTACGAGCAGTACTTC
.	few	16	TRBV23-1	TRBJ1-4	CASSRPIWVLGEKLFF	TGCGCCAGCAGTCGCCCGATTTGGGTTTTGGGTGAAAAACTGTTTTTT
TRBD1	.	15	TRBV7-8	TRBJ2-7	CASTRGTGAFYEQYF	TGTGCCAGCACCAGGGGGACAGGGGCGTTCTACGAGCAGTACTTC
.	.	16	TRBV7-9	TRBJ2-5	CASSPTDLAGQETQYF	TGTGCCAGCAGCCCGACAGATCTTGCCGGCCAAGAGACCCAGTACTTC
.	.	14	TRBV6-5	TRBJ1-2	CASSYSGGPYGYTF	TGTGCCAGCAGTTACTCGGGAGGTCCCTATGGCTACACCTTC
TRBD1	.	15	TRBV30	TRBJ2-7	CAWGDRGLTVHEQYF	TGTGCCTGGGGGGACAGGGGGTTAACTGTCCACGAGCAGTACTTC
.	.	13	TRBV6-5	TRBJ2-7	CASSSLAVYEQYF	TGTGCCAGCAGTTCCCTGGCAGTCTACGAGCAGTACTTC
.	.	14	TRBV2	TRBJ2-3	CASSPDLSIMAQYF	TGTGCCAGCAGCCCGGACCTGAGCATTATGGCGCAGTATTTT
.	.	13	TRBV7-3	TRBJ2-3	CASSLMATDTQYF	TGTGCCAGCAGCTTAATGGCAACAGATACGCAGTATTTT
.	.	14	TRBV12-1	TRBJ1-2	CASSSTARPYGYTF	TGTGCCAGCAGCTCCACAGCTCGACCCTATGGCTACACCTTC
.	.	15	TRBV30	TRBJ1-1	CAWSARGGLGTEAFF	TGTGCCTGGAGTGCCCGGGGGGGTCTGGGCACTGAAGCTTTCTTT
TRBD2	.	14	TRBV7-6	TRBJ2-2	CASSPGTSPGELFF	TGTGCCAGCAGCCCCGGGACTAGTCCCGGGGAGCTGTTTTTT
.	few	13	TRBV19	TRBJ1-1	CASSISGDTEAFF	TGTGCCAGTAGTATAAGTGGAGACACTGAAGCTTTCTTT
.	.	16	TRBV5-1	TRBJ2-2	CASSLETDRRAGELFF	TGCGCCAGCAGCTTGGAGACGGACAGGAGGGCCGGGGAGCTGTTTTTT
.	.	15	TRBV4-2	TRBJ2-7	CASSQDGSPSYEQYF	TGTGCCAGCAGCCAAGATGGCTCCCCATCCTACGAGCAGTACTTC
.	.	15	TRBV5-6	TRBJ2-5	CASSLRDHVRETQYF	TGTGCCAGCAGCTTGAGGGACCACGTCCGGGAGACCCAGTACTTC
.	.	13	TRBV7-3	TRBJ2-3	CASRRDLTDTQYF	TGTGCCAGCAGACGGGACCTCACAGATACGCAGTATTTT
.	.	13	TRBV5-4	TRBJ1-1	CASSRAGYVEAFF	TGTGCCAGCAGCCGTGCAGGGTATGTTGAAGCTTTCTTT
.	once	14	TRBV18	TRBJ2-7	CASSPSMTAHEQYF	TGTGCCAGCTCACCCTCTATGACTGCCCACGAGCAGTACTTC
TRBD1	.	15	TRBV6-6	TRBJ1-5	CASSYGTGSNQPQHF	TGTGCCAGCAGTTATGGGACAGGCAGCAATCAGCCCCAGCATTTT
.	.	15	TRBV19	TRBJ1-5	CASSTPGASNQPQHF	TGTGCCAGTAGTACCCCCGGGGCCAGCAATCAGCCCCAGCATTTT
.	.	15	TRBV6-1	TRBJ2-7	CASSVDMGTSYEQYF	TGTGCCAGCAGTGTAGACATGGGGACCTCCTACGAGCAGTACTTC
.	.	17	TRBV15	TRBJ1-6	CATSRDLQSSYNSPLHF	TGTGCCACCAGCAGAGATCTTCAGAGCTCCTATAATTCACCCCTCCACTTT
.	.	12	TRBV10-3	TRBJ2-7	CATGRALSEQYF	TGTGCAACCGGGCGGGCACTCTCCGAGCAGTACTTC
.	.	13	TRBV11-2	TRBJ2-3	CASTSGGWNTQYF	TGTGCCAGCACCTCTGGCGGGTGGAATACGCAGTATTTT
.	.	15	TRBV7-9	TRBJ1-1	CASSLADLGDTEAFF	TGTGCCAGCAGCTTAGCAGATCTAGGGGACACTGAAGCTTTCTTT